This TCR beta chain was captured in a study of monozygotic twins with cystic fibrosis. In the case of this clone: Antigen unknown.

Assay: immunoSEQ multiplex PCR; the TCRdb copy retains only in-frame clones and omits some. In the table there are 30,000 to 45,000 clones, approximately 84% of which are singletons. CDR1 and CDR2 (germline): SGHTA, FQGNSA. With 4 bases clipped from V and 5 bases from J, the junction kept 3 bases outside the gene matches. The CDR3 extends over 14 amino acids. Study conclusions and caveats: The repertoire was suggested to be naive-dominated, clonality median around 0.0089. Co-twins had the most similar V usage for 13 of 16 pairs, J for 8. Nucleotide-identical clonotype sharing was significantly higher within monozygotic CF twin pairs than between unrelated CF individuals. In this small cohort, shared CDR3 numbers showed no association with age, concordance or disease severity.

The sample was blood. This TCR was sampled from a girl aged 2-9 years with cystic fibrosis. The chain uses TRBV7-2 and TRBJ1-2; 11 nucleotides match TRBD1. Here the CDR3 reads CASSWDRGVYGYTF. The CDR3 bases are TGTGCCAGCAGCTGGGACAGGGGGGTATATGGCTACACCTTC.